Shown below are 7 T cell receptor beta chains from a single sample sequenced in a study of CD8 T cells in ankylosing spondylitis. Findings and limits, study-wide: A motif in TCR beta, a set of eight highly homologous variants, appeared characteristic of ankylosing spondylitis blood.

Their target antigens are unknown. TCRdb re-called the 5' RACE reads through MiXCR, storing one row per CDR3 protein. The sample records 470,000 or so distinct CDR3 sequences, roughly 25% being singletons. Material for sequencing was blood, either unsorted or a sorted T cell fraction (not recorded which). The receptor source for this set is a male donor with ankylosing spondylitis.

The rearrangement links TRBV24-1 to TRBJ1-5; D ambiguous. CDR3 length: 14 residues. Trimming removed 3 bases at V and 1 base at J, with 6 bases between. The germline V gene has CDR1 KGHDR and CDR2 SFDVKD. CDR3 region: CATSDVGSNQPQHF. CDR3 DNA: TGTGCCACCAGTGATGTGGGCAGCAATCAGCCCCAGCATTTT.

This chain uses TRBV19 with TRBJ2-2, with no clear D. This CDR3 spans 14 amino acids. Per germline, CDR1 LNHDA and CDR2 SQIVND (reference sequence). V lost 4 bases and J lost 2, with 8 bases in between. CDR3 DNA: TGTGCCAGTAGTAAGATCGGAAACACCGGGGAGCTGTTTTTT. It yields the protein CASSKIGNTGELFF.

This clonotype was seen a few times. The chain links TRBV12-3 or TRBV12-4 to TRBJ2-1; 7 bases are a match to TRBD1. After removal of 3 bases from V and 0 bases from J, the junction contained 2 bases not matched to a gene. CDR3 size: 15 residues. The CDR3: CASSFGQVSYNEQFF. CDR3 sequence (DNA): TGTGCCAGCAGTTTCGGACAGGTCTCCTACAATGAGCAGTTCTTC.

This clonotype has just a few counts. The V gene is TRBV7-9, the J gene TRBJ1-5; no clear D gene. V gave up 2 bases and J gave up 6 bases, with 11 bases separating them. Looked up from germline, CDR1 is SEHNR and CDR2 is FQNEAQ (reference sequence). The CDR3 totals 14 residues. The CDR3, as DNA: TGTGCCAGCAGCTTACAAGGGCTGAGTCAGCCCCAGCATTTT. Its protein is CASSLQGLSQPQHF.

This clonotype was counted only a few times. The chain combines TRBV5-1 with TRBJ1-4; D not certain. V was pared by 4 bases and J by 10 bases, with 20 bases between. The germline V gene encodes CDR1 SGHRS and CDR2 YFSETQ. The CDR3 runs to 15 residues. The CDR3 is CASSLTAEVWGKLFF. In nucleotides, the CDR3 is TGCGCCAGCAGCCTAACGGCGGAGGTTTGGGGAAAACTGTTTTTT.

V gene TRBV4-2 combines with J gene TRBJ1-5; possible D gene TRBD1, 5 bases. V was pared by 3 bases and J by 2 bases, with 23 bases between. The CDR3 totals 19 residues. Germline V gene data show CDR1 as LGHNA and CDR2 as YNFKEQ. The CDR3 spells CASSHPVSGLWRGNQPQHF. CDR3 nucleotides: TGTGCCAGCAGCCACCCCGTTTCGGGGCTGTGGAGGGGCAATCAGCCCCAGCATTTT.

CDR3 protein: CASRILAGGPLDNEQFF. The CDR3 DNA is TGTGCCAGCAGGATACTAGCGGGAGGGCCATTGGACAATGAGCAGTTCTTC. The chain is built from TRBV6-1 and TRBJ2-1, with 13 bases aligning to TRBD2. Germline CDR1 MNHNS, CDR2 SASEGT. This CDR3 spans 17 amino acids. The V gene end was trimmed by 6 bases and the J gene end by 5 bases; junction bases not matched to a gene: 10.